A selection of T cell receptor beta chains follows, all from one sample in a study of cytomegalovirus exposure and HLA in healthy donors. Sequencing used immunoSEQ multiplex PCR; TCRdb keeps in-frame clones, though not all of them. The table records a few hundred thousand clones, roughly four fifths of them present only once. The sequencing sample was made of PBMCs. Receptors were obtained from a middle-aged woman in good health and CMV-seropositive. The CDR3 runs from the conserved cysteine through the conserved F or W. The D gene is left open where the match is weak.

V gene	D gene	J gene	CDR3 protein	CDR3 DNA
TRBV19	.	TRBJ2-1	CASSPEGVNEQFF	TGTGCCAGTAGCCCAGAGGGAGTGAATGAGCAGTTCTTC
TRBV5-6	.	TRBJ2-2	CASSQREVYTGELFF	TGTGCCAGCAGCCAAAGAGAGGTCTACACCGGGGAGCTGTTTTTT
TRBV5-1	.	TRBJ2-3	CASSLGLAASDTQYF	TGCGCCAGCAGCTTGGGCCTAGCAGCCTCAGATACGCAGTATTTT
TRBV6-6	.	TRBJ1-5	CASSYLPEGNQPQHF	TGTGCCAGCAGTTACCTCCCGGAGGGCAATCAGCCCCAGCATTTT
TRBV13	.	TRBJ2-1	CASSLLSEQFF	TGTGCCAGCAGCCTTCTTAGCGAGCAGTTCTTC
TRBV11-3	TRBD2	TRBJ2-5	CASSLARGGEETQYF	TGTGCCAGCAGCTTAGCCCGGGGGGGGGAAGAGACCCAGTACTTC
TRBV15	.	TRBJ1-4	CATSRDLQGPNEKLFF	TGTGCCACCAGCAGAGATCTTCAGGGCCCTAATGAAAAACTGTTTTTT
TRBV10-3	.	TRBJ1-4	CAISEAEGGEKLFF	TGTGCCATCAGTGAGGCGGAGGGTGGTGAAAAACTGTTTTTT
TRBV6-5	.	TRBJ1-1	CASSFGRWDSAEAFF	TGTGCCAGCAGTTTCGGGAGGTGGGACTCTGCTGAAGCTTTCTTT
TRBV30	.	TRBJ1-2	CAWEESYGYTF	TGTGCCTGGGAGGAGTCCTATGGCTACACCTTC
TRBV18	.	TRBJ2-7	CASSPYGGQTYEQYF	TGTGCCAGCTCACCATATGGAGGGCAGACATACGAGCAGTACTTC
TRBV30	TRBD1	TRBJ2-3	CAWSFMDRASADTQYF	TGTGCCTGGAGCTTTATGGACAGGGCATCGGCAGATACGCAGTATTTT
TRBV30	TRBD2	TRBJ2-1	CAWSKAASGRAHEQFF	TGTGCCTGGAGTAAGGCCGCTAGCGGGAGGGCCCATGAGCAGTTCTTC
TRBV2	.	TRBJ1-2	CASRQGANGYTF	TGTGCCAGCAGGCAAGGGGCGAATGGCTACACCTTC
TRBV10-2	TRBD2	TRBJ2-3	CASRTTSGNADTQYF	TGCGCCAGCAGAACGACTAGCGGGAACGCAGATACGCAGTATTTT